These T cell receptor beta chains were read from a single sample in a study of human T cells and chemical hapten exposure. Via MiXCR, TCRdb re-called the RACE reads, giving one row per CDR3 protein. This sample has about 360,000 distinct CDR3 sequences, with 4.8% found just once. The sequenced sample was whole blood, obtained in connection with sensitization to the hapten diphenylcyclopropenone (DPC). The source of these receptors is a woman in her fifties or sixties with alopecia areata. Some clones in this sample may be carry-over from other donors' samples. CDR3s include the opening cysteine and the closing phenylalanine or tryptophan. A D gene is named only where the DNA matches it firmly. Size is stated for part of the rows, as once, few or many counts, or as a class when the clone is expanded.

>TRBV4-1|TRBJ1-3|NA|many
CASSPMVLSGNTIYF
TGCGCCAGCAGCCCAATGGTCCTCTCTGGAAACACCATATATTTT
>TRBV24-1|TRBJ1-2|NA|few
CATSDSGPGYTF
TGTGCCACCAGTGATTCGGGGCCTGGCTACACCTTC
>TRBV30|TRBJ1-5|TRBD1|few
CAWSVLGGGRGNQPQHF
TGTGCCTGGAGTGTACTGGGGGGAGGCAGGGGGAATCAGCCCCAGCATTTT
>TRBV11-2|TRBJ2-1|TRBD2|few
CASSLVAGVALFF
TGTGCCAGCAGCTTAGTCGCGGGAGTAGCCCTGTTCTTC
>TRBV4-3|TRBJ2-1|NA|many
CASSQDWTSYNEQFF
TGCGCCAGCAGCCAAGACTGGACATCCTACAATGAGCAGTTCTTC
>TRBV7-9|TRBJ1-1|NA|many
CASSLAGRVNGMNTEAFF
TGTGCCAGCAGCTTAGCGGGGAGGGTTAACGGGATGAACACTGAAGCTTTCTTT
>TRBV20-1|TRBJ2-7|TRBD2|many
CSARMTSGSYEQYF
TGCAGTGCTAGAATGACTAGCGGGTCCTACGAGCAGTACTTC
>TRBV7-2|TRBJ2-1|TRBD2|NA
CASSFPLAGGPYNEQFF
TGTGCCAGCAGCTTCCCGTTAGCGGGAGGGCCATACAATGAGCAGTTCTTC
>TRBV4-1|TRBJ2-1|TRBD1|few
CASSQDGQGYNEQFF
TGCGCCAGCAGCCAAGATGGACAGGGATACAATGAGCAGTTCTTC
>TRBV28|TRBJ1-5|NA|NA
CASSLCYRVGCNQPQHF
TGTGCCAGCAGTTTATGCTACAGGGTAGGTTGCAATCAGCCCCAGCATTTT
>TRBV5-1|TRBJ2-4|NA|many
CASSFSGTKNIQYF
TGCGCCAGCAGCTTTAGCGGAACCAAAAACATTCAGTACTTC
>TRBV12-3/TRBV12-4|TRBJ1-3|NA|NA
CASSPESSGNTIYF
TGTGCCAGCAGCCCAGAGAGCTCTGGAAACACCATATATTTT
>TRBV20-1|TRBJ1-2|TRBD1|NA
CSAFDNRGGIYGYTF
TGCAGTGCTTTCGATAACAGGGGAGGAATCTATGGCTACACCTTC
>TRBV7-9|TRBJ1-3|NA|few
CASSFGDLGNTIYF
TGTGCCAGCAGCTTCGGAGATCTCGGAAACACCATATATTTT
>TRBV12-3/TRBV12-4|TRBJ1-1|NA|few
CASSPQGFVTEAFF
TGTGCCAGCAGTCCGCAGGGTTTTGTCACTGAAGCTTTCTTT
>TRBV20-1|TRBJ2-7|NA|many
CSARGEQYF
TGCAGTGCTAGGGGGGAGCAGTACTTC
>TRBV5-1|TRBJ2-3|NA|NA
CASSWEARGPTDTQYF
TGCGCCAGCAGCTGGGAGGCCCGGGGCCCCACAGATACGCAGTATTTT
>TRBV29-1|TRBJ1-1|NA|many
CSVPATARTEAFF
TGCAGCGTTCCCGCGACCGCGCGAACTGAAGCTTTCTTT
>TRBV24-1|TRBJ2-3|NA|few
CATSTRLADTQYF
TGTGCCACCAGTACAAGGTTAGCAGATACGCAGTATTTT
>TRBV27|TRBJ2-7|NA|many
CASSFKGHPYEQYF
TGTGCCAGCAGTTTTAAGGGACACCCATACGAGCAGTACTTC
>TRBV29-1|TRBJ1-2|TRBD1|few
CSVGTGLGNGYTF
TGCAGCGTTGGGACAGGGTTAGGGAATGGCTACACCTTC
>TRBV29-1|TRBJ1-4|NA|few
CSVGAATNEKLFF
TGCAGCGTTGGGGCAGCAACTAATGAAAAACTGTTTTTT
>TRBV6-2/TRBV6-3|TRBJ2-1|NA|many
CASSPRSGRGNEQFF
TGTGCCAGCAGTCCCCGCAGCGGGCGGGGCAATGAGCAGTTCTTC
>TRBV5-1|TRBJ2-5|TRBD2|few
CASSSGLAGSVETQYF
TGCGCCAGCAGCTCGGGACTAGCGGGGTCCGTGGAGACCCAGTACTTC
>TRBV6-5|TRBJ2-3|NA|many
CASRHALLDTQYF
TGTGCCAGCAGGCATGCTCTTTTGGATACGCAGTATTTT
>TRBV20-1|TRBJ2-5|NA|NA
CSARILGTETQYF
TGCAGTGCTAGAATACTTGGCACGGAGACCCAGTACTTC
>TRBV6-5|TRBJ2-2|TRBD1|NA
CASSRGGVGELFF
TGTGCCAGCAGCCGAGGGGGCGTCGGGGAGCTGTTTTTT
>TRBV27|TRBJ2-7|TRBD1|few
CASSLFDRAEQYF
TGTGCCAGCAGTCTCTTCGACAGGGCCGAGCAGTACTTC
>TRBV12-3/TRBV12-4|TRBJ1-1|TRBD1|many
CASSSGTVRPEAFF
TGTGCCAGCAGCAGTGGGACAGTGAGGCCTGAAGCTTTCTTT
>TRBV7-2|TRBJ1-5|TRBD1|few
CASSFSPGQGNQPQHF
TGTGCCAGCAGCTTTTCACCGGGACAGGGAAATCAGCCCCAGCATTTT
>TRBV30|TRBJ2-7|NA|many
CAWSVQSSDYEQYF
TGTGCCTGGAGTGTACAGTCTAGCGACTACGAGCAGTACTTC
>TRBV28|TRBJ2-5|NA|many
CASITGTLIGTQYF
TGTGCCAGCATTACCGGGACCCTCATAGGGACCCAGTACTTC
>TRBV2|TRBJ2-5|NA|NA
CASSEATETQYF
TGTGCCAGCAGTGAAGCGACAGAGACCCAGTACTTC
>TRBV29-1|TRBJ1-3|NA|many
CSADSSSGNTIYF
TGCAGCGCAGACAGTAGCTCTGGAAACACCATATATTTT
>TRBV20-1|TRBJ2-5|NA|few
CSAPVSRGGKTQYF
TGCAGTGCCCCAGTCTCCAGGGGGGGAAAGACCCAGTACTTC
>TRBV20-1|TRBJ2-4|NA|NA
CSARPHTLAKNIQYF
TGCAGTGCTAGACCTCACACGTTAGCCAAAAACATTCAGTACTTC
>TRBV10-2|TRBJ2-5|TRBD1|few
CASSGTGQETQYF
TGCGCCAGCAGCGGGACAGGGCAAGAGACCCAGTACTTC
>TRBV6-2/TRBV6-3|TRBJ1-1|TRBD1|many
CASSQQTGGPEAFF
TGTGCCAGCAGTCAGCAGACAGGGGGCCCTGAAGCTTTCTTT
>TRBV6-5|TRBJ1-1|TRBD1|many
CASSYQGTGVLTEAFF
TGTGCCAGCAGTTACCAGGGGACAGGCGTTTTGACTGAAGCTTTCTTT
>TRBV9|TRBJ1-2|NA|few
CASSPGLLDRFGYTF
TGTGCCAGCAGCCCCGGACTACTGGACCGTTTTGGCTACACCTTC
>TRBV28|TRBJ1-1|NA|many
CASSLSTDLVNTEAFF
TGTGCCAGCAGTTTATCGACAGACCTAGTGAACACTGAAGCTTTCTTT
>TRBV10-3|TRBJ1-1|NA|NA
CAISEQGPTEAFF
TGTGCCATCAGTGAGCAGGGACCCACTGAAGCTTTCTTT